These T cell receptor beta chains were read from a single sample in a study of memory CD4+ T cells and cytomegalovirus serostatus. The data were produced by immunoSEQ multiplex PCR, yet TCRdb's version contains in-frame clones alone and is incomplete. The profile shows around 60,000 clones, over 60% of them singletons. The specimen was memory CD4+ T cells from blood. The receptors derive from an adult in good health and CMV-seronegative. The CDR3 runs from the conserved cysteine through the conserved F or W. The order of the fields is CDR3 protein, V gene, J gene.

CDR3 protein: CASTMLAGAYNEQFF
V gene: TRBV19
J gene: TRBJ2-1

CDR3 protein: CASSPQGLPTDTQYF
V gene: TRBV7-8
J gene: TRBJ2-3

CDR3 protein: CASSSRGGQETQYF
V gene: TRBV5-4
J gene: TRBJ2-5

CDR3 protein: CASSAGTALNTEAFF
V gene: TRBV9
J gene: TRBJ1-1

CDR3 protein: CASSRDGDQPQHF
V gene: TRBV2
J gene: TRBJ1-5

CDR3 protein: CASRIRQNEKLFF
V gene: TRBV6-5
J gene: TRBJ1-4

CDR3 protein: CASSQEKVSYSGNTIYF
V gene: TRBV4-3
J gene: TRBJ1-3

CDR3 protein: CASRVDRAGANVLTF
V gene: TRBV2
J gene: TRBJ2-6

CDR3 protein: CASSWGLAGADTQYF
V gene: TRBV2
J gene: TRBJ2-3

CDR3 protein: CAISGYTEAFF
V gene: TRBV10-3
J gene: TRBJ1-1

CDR3 protein: CASSRVARAKETQYF
V gene: TRBV7-9
J gene: TRBJ2-5

CDR3 protein: CASSKAGGSNTGELFF
V gene: TRBV7-2
J gene: TRBJ2-2

CDR3 protein: CAISEATTDTQYF
V gene: TRBV10-3
J gene: TRBJ2-3

CDR3 protein: CASSRDSPLYEQYF
V gene: TRBV6-1
J gene: TRBJ2-7

CDR3 protein: CASSGLAEANEQFF
V gene: TRBV5-1
J gene: TRBJ2-1

CDR3 protein: CASSRQGGETQYF
V gene: TRBV27
J gene: TRBJ2-5

CDR3 protein: CASRATLNTEAFF
V gene: TRBV6-5
J gene: TRBJ1-1

CDR3 protein: CASSRQGAGDTQYF
V gene: TRBV19
J gene: TRBJ2-3

CDR3 protein: CATSRDLGRGDEAFF
V gene: TRBV15
J gene: TRBJ1-1

CDR3 protein: CASGKGGSYEQYF
V gene: TRBV5-1
J gene: TRBJ2-7

CDR3 protein: CASTLSGAYNEQFF
V gene: TRBV19
J gene: TRBJ2-1

CDR3 protein: CASSQEAGGSSNEKLFF
V gene: TRBV4-1
J gene: TRBJ1-4

CDR3 protein: CASSKRGGQTTYGYTF
V gene: TRBV19
J gene: TRBJ1-2

CDR3 protein: CASSLFWGNTEAFF
V gene: TRBV5-1
J gene: TRBJ1-1

CDR3 protein: CASSSTFLQGIVNQPQHF
V gene: TRBV19
J gene: TRBJ1-5

CDR3 protein: CASSRQGANTEAFF
V gene: TRBV18
J gene: TRBJ1-1

CDR3 protein: CASSLARFSETQYF
V gene: TRBV7-8
J gene: TRBJ2-5

CDR3 protein: CASSVLGDRSYNEQFF
V gene: TRBV9
J gene: TRBJ2-1

CDR3 protein: CASSAAGTGRDTQYF
V gene: TRBV10-1
J gene: TRBJ2-3

CDR3 protein: CASSLNGRTDTQYF
V gene: TRBV7-2
J gene: TRBJ2-3

CDR3 protein: CASSAGLAGGPGAGELFF
V gene: TRBV5-1
J gene: TRBJ2-2

CDR3 protein: CASSLGGSYTGELFF
V gene: TRBV7-2
J gene: TRBJ2-2

CDR3 protein: CASSERRGTGPSKKLFF
V gene: TRBV2
J gene: TRBJ1-4

CDR3 protein: CASSQVGQPFKPQHF
V gene: TRBV4-1
J gene: TRBJ1-5

CDR3 protein: CAWSPFDSYNSPLHF
V gene: TRBV30
J gene: TRBJ1-6

CDR3 protein: CASSIGGPDEQYF
V gene: TRBV18
J gene: TRBJ2-7

CDR3 protein: CASSSTSSYEQYF
V gene: TRBV7-2
J gene: TRBJ2-7

CDR3 protein: CASGERQNSNQPQHF
V gene: TRBV27
J gene: TRBJ1-5

CDR3 protein: CAWSSNSGNTIYF
V gene: TRBV30
J gene: TRBJ1-3

CDR3 protein: CASRYRAWNTEAFF
V gene: TRBV19
J gene: TRBJ1-1

CDR3 protein: CASSRGPPPDTQYF
V gene: TRBV11-3
J gene: TRBJ2-3

CDR3 protein: CASSPPFGETQYF
V gene: TRBV18
J gene: TRBJ2-5

CDR3 protein: CASMGSQETQYF
V gene: TRBV19
J gene: TRBJ2-5

CDR3 protein: CASSLGQGNNEQFF
V gene: TRBV7-9
J gene: TRBJ2-1

CDR3 protein: CASRLGQQNIQYF
V gene: TRBV6-1
J gene: TRBJ2-4

CDR3 protein: CAISETGGVRNTIYF
V gene: TRBV10-3
J gene: TRBJ1-3

CDR3 protein: CASSPRTGETQYF
V gene: TRBV7-2
J gene: TRBJ2-5

CDR3 protein: CASSFQGQAKAEAFF
V gene: TRBV6-1
J gene: TRBJ1-1

CDR3 protein: CANSGADGGYGYTF
V gene: TRBV11-2
J gene: TRBJ1-2

CDR3 protein: CASSIAGVRQPQHF
V gene: TRBV19
J gene: TRBJ1-5

CDR3 protein: CASRVQHLDTQYF
V gene: TRBV5-1
J gene: TRBJ2-3

CDR3 protein: CASSLGFLAGDFADTQYF
V gene: TRBV7-9
J gene: TRBJ2-3

CDR3 protein: CASSMDPEGYGYTF
V gene: TRBV9
J gene: TRBJ1-2

CDR3 protein: CASSVAVGGSSGNTIYF
V gene: TRBV9
J gene: TRBJ1-3

CDR3 protein: CASSFPDSGAQFF
V gene: TRBV7-9
J gene: TRBJ2-1

CDR3 protein: CASRSDPGQGVWGYTF
V gene: TRBV27
J gene: TRBJ1-2

CDR3 protein: CASSQQMVREKLFF
V gene: TRBV19
J gene: TRBJ1-4

CDR3 protein: CASSGTGYGYTF
V gene: TRBV6-4
J gene: TRBJ1-2

CDR3 protein: CASSLEAPGGPYEQYF
V gene: TRBV7-8
J gene: TRBJ2-7